This T cell receptor (beta chain) was captured by sequencing in a study of cytomegalovirus exposure and HLA in healthy donors. As for this clone: Its antigen is not identified.

Libraries were prepared by immunoSEQ multiplex PCR; TCRdb keeps only in-frame clonotypes and omits some of them. In the table there are 200,000 to 250,000 clones, approximately 82% of which are singletons. Study conclusions and caveats: The CMV antigen specificity of a few CMV-associated chains was confirmed through in vitro analysis. Most sequenced TCRs were rare (though some public TCRs occurred in many donors).

Sequencing input: PBMCs. This receptor was taken from a woman between 18 and 29 years old in good health and CMV-seronegative.

This chain's CDR3 is CASRDRGVTEAFF. The CDR3 DNA sequence: TGTGCCAGCAGAGACAGGGGCGTGACTGAAGCTTTCTTT. V gene TRBV6-1 combines with J gene TRBJ1-1; TRBD1 agrees at 8 bases. CDR1 is MNHNS, CDR2 SASEGT, per germline. This CDR3 region has 13 residues. V gave up 6 bases and J gave up 5 bases; unmatched junction bases: 5.